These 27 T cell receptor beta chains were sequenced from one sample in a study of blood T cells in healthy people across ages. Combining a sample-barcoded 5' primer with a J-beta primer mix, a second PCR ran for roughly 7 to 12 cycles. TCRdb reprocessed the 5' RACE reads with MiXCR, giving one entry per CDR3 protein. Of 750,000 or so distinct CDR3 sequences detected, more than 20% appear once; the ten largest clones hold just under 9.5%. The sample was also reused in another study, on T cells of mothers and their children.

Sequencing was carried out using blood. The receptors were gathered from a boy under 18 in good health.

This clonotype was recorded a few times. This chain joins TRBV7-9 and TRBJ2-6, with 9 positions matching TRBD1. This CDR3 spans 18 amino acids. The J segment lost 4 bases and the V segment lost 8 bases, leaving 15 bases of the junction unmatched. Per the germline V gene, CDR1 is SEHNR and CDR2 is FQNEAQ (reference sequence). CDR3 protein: CASLPLDRGSLGANVLTF. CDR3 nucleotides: TGTGCCAGCCTCCCCTTGGACAGGGGATCTCTGGGGGCCAACGTCCTGACTTTC.

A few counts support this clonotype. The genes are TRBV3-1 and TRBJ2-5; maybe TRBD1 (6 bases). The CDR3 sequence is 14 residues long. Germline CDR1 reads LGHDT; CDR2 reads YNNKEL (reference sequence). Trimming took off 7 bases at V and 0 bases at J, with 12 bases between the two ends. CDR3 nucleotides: TGTGCCAGCACCGGGACACTTGACCAAGAGACCCAGTACTTC. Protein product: CASTGTLDQETQYF.

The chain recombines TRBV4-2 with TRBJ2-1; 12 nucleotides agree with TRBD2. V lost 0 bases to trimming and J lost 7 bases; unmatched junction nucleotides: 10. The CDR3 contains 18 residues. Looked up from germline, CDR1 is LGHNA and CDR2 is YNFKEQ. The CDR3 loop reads CASSQDLAGGPKRNEQFF. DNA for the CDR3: TGTGCCAGCAGCCAAGATCTAGCGGGAGGGCCGAAAAGGAATGAGCAGTTCTTC.

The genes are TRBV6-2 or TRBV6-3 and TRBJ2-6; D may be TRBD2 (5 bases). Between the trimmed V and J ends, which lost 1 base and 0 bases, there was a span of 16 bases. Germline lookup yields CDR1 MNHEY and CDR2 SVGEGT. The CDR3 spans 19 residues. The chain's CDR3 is CASSYWAGGAHSGANVLTF. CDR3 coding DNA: TGTGCCAGCAGTTACTGGGCAGGAGGAGCCCACTCTGGGGCCAACGTCCTGACTTTC.

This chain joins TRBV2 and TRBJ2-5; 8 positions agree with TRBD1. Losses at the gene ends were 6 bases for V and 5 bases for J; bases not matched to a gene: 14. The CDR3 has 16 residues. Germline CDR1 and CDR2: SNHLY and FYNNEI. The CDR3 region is CASSVTGDELGETQYF. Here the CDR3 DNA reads TGTGCCAGCAGCGTGACAGGGGACGAACTGGGGGAGACCCAGTACTTC.

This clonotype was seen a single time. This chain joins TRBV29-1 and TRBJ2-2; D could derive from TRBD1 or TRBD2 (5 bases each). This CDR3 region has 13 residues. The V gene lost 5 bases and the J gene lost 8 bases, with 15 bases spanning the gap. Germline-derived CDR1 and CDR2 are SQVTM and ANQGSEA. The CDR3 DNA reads TGCAGCGTTATTGGGGGAGATGCTGGGGAGCTGTTTTTT. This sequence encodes CSVIGGDAGELFF.

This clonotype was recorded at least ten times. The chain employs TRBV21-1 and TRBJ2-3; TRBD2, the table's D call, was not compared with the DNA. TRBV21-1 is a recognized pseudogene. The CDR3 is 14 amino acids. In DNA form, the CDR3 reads TGTGCCAGCAGCCCGACTAGCAGTTCAGATACGCAGTATTTT. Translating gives CASSPTSSSDTQYF.

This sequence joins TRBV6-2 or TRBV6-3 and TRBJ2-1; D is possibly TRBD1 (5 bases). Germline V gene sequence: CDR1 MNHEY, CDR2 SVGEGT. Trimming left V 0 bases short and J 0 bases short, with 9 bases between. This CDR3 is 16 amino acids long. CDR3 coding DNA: TGTGCCAGCAGTTACTCGGGCGACAGCTCCTACAATGAGCAGTTCTTC. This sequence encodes CASSYSGDSSYNEQFF.

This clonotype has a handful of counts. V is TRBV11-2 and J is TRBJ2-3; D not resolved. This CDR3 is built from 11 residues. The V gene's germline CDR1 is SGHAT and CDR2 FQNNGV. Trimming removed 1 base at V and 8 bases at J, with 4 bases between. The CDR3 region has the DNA TGTGCCAGCAGCTTAGGAAGTACGCAGTATTTT. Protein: CASSLGSTQYF.

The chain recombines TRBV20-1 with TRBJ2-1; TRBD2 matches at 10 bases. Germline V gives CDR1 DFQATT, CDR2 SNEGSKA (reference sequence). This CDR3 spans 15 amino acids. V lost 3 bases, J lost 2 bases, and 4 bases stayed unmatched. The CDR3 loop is CSARGSGGTYNEQFF. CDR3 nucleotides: TGCAGTGCTAGGGGTAGCGGGGGGACCTACAATGAGCAGTTCTTC.

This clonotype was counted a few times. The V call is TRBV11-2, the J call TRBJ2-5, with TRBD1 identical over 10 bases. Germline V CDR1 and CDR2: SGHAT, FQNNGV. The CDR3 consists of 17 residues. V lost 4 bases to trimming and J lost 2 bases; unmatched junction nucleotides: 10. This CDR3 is CASSSDDRGPSQETQYF. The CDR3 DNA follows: TGTGCCAGCAGCTCAGATGACAGGGGGCCATCTCAAGAGACCCAGTACTTC.

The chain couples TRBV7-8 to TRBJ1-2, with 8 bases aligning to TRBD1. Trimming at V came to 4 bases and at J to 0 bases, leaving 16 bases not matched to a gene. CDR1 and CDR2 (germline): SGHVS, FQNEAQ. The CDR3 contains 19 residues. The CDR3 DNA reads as TGTGCCAGCAGCTCAGACCGTTGGGCAGGGGGCTCCGCTAACTATGGCTACACCTTC. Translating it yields CASSSDRWAGGSANYGYTF.

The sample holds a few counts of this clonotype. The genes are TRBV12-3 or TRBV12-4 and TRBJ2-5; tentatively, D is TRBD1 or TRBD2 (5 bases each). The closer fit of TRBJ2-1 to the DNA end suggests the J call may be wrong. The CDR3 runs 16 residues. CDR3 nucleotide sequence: TGTGCCAGCAGCAACTTGGGGACCCCGGTATACAATGAGCAGTTCTTC. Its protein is CASSNLGTPVYNEQFF.

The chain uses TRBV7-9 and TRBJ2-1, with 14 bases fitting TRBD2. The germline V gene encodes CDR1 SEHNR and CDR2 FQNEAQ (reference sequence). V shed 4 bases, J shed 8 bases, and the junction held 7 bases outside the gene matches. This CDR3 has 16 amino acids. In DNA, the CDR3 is TGTGCCAGCAGCTCGCCTGGGACTAGCGGGGGATATGAGCAGTTCTTC. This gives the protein CASSSPGTSGGYEQFF.

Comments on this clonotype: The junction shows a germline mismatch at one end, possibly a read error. The CDR3 sequence: CASSQDGGWDTQYF. As DNA, the CDR3 is TGCGCCAGCAGCCAAGACGGGGGTTGGGATACGCAGTATTTT. The chain recombines TRBV7-2 with TRBJ2-3, with D possibly matching TRBD2 (6 bases). This CDR3 is built from 14 residues. CDR1 is SGHTA and CDR2 is FQGNSA in the germline V gene.

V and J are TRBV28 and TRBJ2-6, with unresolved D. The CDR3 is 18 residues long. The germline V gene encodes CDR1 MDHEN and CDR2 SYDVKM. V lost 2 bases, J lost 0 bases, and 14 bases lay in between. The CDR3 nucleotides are TGTGCCAGCAGTTTAGCATCGCGTGGAAGCTCTGGGGCCAACGTCCTGACTTTC. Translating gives CASSLASRGSSGANVLTF.

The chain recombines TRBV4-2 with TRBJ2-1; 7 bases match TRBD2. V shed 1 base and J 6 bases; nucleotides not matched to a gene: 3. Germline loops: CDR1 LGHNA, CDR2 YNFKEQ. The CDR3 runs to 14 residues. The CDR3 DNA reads TGTGCCAGCAGCCAAGGCGAGCGGGGCAATGAGCAGTTCTTC. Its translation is CASSQGERGNEQFF.

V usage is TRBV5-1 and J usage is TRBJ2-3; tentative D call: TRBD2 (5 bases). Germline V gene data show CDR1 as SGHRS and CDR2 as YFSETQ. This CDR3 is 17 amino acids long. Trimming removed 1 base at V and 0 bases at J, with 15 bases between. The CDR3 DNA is TGCGCCAGCAGCTTGTTTATCGGGCGGACTAGCACAGATACGCAGTATTTT. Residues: CASSLFIGRTSTDTQYF.

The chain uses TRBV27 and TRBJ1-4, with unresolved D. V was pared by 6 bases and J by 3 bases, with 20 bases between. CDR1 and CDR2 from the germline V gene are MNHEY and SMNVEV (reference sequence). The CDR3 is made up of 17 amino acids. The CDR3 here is CASSPLSPRGANEKLFF. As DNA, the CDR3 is TGTGCCAGCAGCCCACTCAGTCCCCGCGGGGCTAATGAAAAACTGTTTTTT.

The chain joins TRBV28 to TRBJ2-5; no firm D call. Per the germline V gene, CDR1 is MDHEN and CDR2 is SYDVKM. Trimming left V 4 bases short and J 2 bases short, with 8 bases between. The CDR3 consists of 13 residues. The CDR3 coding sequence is TGTGCCAGCAGTTCTTCCGCTCAAGAGACCCAGTACTTC. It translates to CASSSSAQETQYF. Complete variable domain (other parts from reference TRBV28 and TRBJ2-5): DVKVTQSSRYLVKRTGEKVFLECVQDMDHENMFWYRQDPGLGLRLIYFSYDVKMKEKGDIPEGYSVSREKKERFSLILESASTNQTSMYLCASSSSAQETQYFGPGTRLLVL.

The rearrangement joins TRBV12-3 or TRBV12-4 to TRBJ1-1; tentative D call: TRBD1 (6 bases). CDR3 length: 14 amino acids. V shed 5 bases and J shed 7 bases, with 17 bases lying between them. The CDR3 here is CASSPETGKDEAFF. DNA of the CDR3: TGTGCCAGCAGTCCGGAGACAGGAAAGGATGAAGCTTTCTTT.

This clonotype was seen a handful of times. The DNA for the CDR3 is TGTGCCAGCAGTTTAGCCCCCGGGACTAGCGACAAGAATGAGCAGTTCTTC. This sequence encodes CASSLAPGTSDKNEQFF. V is TRBV28 and J is TRBJ2-1, with 10 nucleotides matching TRBD2. In germline, CDR1 is MDHEN, CDR2 SYDVKM. The CDR3 loop spans 17 amino acids. V shed 2 bases, J shed 7 bases, and the junction held 11 bases outside the gene matches.

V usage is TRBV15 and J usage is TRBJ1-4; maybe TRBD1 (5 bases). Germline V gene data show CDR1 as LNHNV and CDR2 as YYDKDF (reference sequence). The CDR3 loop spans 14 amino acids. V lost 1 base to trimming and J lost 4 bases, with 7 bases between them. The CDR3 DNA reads TGTGCCACCAGCAGAGGAGACAGTAATGAAAAACTGTTTTTT. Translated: CATSRGDSNEKLFF.

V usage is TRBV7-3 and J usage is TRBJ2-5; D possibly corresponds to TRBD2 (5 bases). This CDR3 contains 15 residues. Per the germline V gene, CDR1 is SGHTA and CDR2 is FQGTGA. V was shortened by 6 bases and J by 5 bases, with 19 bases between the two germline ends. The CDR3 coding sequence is TGTGCCAGCAGTCCACTAGGACTCTCGGGGGAGACCCAGTACTTC. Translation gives CASSPLGLSGETQYF.

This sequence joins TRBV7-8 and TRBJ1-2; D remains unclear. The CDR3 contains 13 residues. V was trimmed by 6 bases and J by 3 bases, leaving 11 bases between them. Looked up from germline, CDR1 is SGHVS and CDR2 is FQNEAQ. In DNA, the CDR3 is TGTGCCAGCAGTTCCTCCTACGACTATGGCTACACCTTC. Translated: CASSSSYDYGYTF.

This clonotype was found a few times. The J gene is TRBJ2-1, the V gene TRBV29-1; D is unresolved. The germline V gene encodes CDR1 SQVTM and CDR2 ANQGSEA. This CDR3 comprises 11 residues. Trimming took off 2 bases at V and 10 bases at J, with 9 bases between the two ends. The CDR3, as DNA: TGCAGCGTTGAAACTAATTTGGAGCAGTTCTTC. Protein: CSVETNLEQFF.

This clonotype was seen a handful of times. The CDR3 sequence is CASSLEMGSNYGYTF. In DNA form, the CDR3 reads TGTGCCAGCAGCTTGGAGATGGGTTCTAACTATGGCTACACCTTC. This sequence joins TRBV7-9 and TRBJ1-2; D is undetermined. This CDR3 is built from 15 residues. Germline values: CDR1 SEHNR, CDR2 FQNEAQ (reference sequence). V was pared by 3 bases and J by 0 bases, with 11 bases between.